A selection of T cell receptor beta chains follows, all from one sample in a study of regulatory and conventional T cells in breast cancer. A single record per CDR3 protein comes from TCRdb applying MiXCR to the PCR reads. Of approximately 9,600 distinct CDR3 sequences listed, nearly 35% were seen once; the top ten hold over 5%. The sequenced sample was conventional T cells from blood. The receptors come from a male donor in good health. CDR3s include the opening cysteine and the closing phenylalanine or tryptophan. A D gene is named only where the DNA matches it firmly. Expanded clones get a size class; other rows say once, few or many, or leave the size out.

cdr3_aa: CASSFRQTSTLDTQYF
cdr3_nt: TGTGCCAGCAGCTTCCGGCAGACCAGCACATTGGATACGCAGTATTTT
clone_size: -
cdr3_length: 16
v_call: TRBV7-9
j_call: TRBJ2-3
d_call: -

cdr3_aa: CASSFWPTGTGGTENSPLHF
cdr3_nt: TGCGCCAGCAGCTTCTGGCCCACCGGGACAGGGGGCACGGAGAATTCACCCCTCCACTTT
clone_size: -
cdr3_length: 20
v_call: TRBV5-1
j_call: TRBJ1-6
d_call: TRBD1

cdr3_aa: CASSLDLGSQYF
cdr3_nt: TGTGCCAGCAGCTTAGATTTGGGGTCGCAGTACTTC
clone_size: many
cdr3_length: 12
v_call: TRBV7-2
j_call: TRBJ2-7
d_call: -

cdr3_aa: CASSKTSGAMDTSNEQFF
cdr3_nt: TGTGCCAGCAGCAAGACTAGCGGGGCGATGGACACCAGCAATGAGCAGTTCTTC
clone_size: many
cdr3_length: 18
v_call: TRBV7-9
j_call: TRBJ2-1
d_call: TRBD2

cdr3_aa: CASAPLIPSRDRVTGELFF
cdr3_nt: TGCGCCAGCGCCCCCCTCATTCCCAGCCGGGACAGAGTCACCGGGGAGCTGTTTTTT
clone_size: -
cdr3_length: 19
v_call: TRBV5-1
j_call: TRBJ2-2
d_call: TRBD1

cdr3_aa: CASSLEVGLLTEAFF
cdr3_nt: TGTGCCAGCAGCTTAGAAGTAGGTCTTTTGACTGAAGCTTTCTTT
clone_size: -
cdr3_length: 15
v_call: TRBV11-1
j_call: TRBJ1-1
d_call: -

cdr3_aa: CSAPPYLAGGHSQYF
cdr3_nt: TGCAGTGCCCCCCCTTATCTAGCGGGGGGCCATTCGCAGTATTTT
clone_size: -
cdr3_length: 15
v_call: TRBV20-1
j_call: TRBJ2-3
d_call: TRBD2

cdr3_aa: CASSLGVGSYEQYF
cdr3_nt: TGCGCCAGCAGCTTGGGAGTGGGCTCCTACGAGCAGTACTTC
clone_size: -
cdr3_length: 14
v_call: TRBV5-1
j_call: TRBJ2-7
d_call: -

cdr3_aa: CASSLYRGTYEQYF
cdr3_nt: TGCGCCAGCAGCTTGTACAGGGGAACCTACGAGCAGTACTTC
clone_size: -
cdr3_length: 14
v_call: TRBV5-1
j_call: TRBJ2-7
d_call: TRBD1

cdr3_aa: CASSLRRGSPTYEQYF
cdr3_nt: TGTGCCAGCAGTTTACGAAGGGGATCCCCGACCTACGAGCAGTACTTC
clone_size: few
cdr3_length: 16
v_call: TRBV12-3/TRBV12-4
j_call: TRBJ2-7
d_call: -

cdr3_aa: CASSRGQGRTEAFF
cdr3_nt: TGTGCCAGCAGCCGCGGACAGGGGCGGACTGAAGCTTTCTTT
clone_size: -
cdr3_length: 14
v_call: TRBV6-5
j_call: TRBJ1-1
d_call: TRBD1

cdr3_aa: CASSPPGNTGELFF
cdr3_nt: TGTGCCAGCAGTCCACCTGGGAACACCGGGGAGCTGTTTTTT
clone_size: -
cdr3_length: 14
v_call: TRBV12-3/TRBV12-4
j_call: TRBJ2-2
d_call: -

cdr3_aa: CASSFAAGVNTGELFF
cdr3_nt: TGTGCCAGCAGTTTCGCAGCGGGGGTGAACACCGGGGAGCTGTTTTTT
clone_size: few
cdr3_length: 16
v_call: TRBV28
j_call: TRBJ2-2
d_call: TRBD2

cdr3_aa: CASRSTGNDEQFF
cdr3_nt: TGTGCCAGTAGATCCACAGGGAACGATGAGCAGTTCTTC
clone_size: -
cdr3_length: 13
v_call: TRBV19
j_call: TRBJ2-1
d_call: -

cdr3_aa: CASSYYPDTQYF
cdr3_nt: TGTGCCAGCAGTTACTATCCAGATACGCAGTATTTT
clone_size: few
cdr3_length: 12
v_call: TRBV6-2/TRBV6-3
j_call: TRBJ2-3
d_call: -

cdr3_aa: CASSLGVQALNTEAFF
cdr3_nt: TGCGCCAGCAGCTTGGGGGTACAGGCGTTGAACACTGAAGCTTTCTTT
clone_size: -
cdr3_length: 16
v_call: TRBV5-1
j_call: TRBJ1-1
d_call: -

cdr3_aa: CAWSYSGTWVVYEQFF
cdr3_nt: TGTGCCTGGAGTTATTCCGGGACATGGGTAGTGTATGAGCAGTTCTTC
clone_size: few
cdr3_length: 16
v_call: TRBV30
j_call: TRBJ2-1
d_call: -